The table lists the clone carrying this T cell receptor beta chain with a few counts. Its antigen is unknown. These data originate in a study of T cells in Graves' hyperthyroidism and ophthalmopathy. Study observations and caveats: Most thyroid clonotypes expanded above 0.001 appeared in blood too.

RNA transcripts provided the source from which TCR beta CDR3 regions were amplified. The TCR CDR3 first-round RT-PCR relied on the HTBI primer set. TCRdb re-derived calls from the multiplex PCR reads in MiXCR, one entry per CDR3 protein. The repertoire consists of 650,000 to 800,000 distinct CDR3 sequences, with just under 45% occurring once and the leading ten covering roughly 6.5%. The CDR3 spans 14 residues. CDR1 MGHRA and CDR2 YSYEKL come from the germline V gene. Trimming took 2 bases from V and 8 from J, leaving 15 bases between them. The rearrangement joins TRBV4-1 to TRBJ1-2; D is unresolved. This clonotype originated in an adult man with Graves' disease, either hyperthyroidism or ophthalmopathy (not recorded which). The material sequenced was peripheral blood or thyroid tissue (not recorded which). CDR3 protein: CASSQLGPTRGYTF. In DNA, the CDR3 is TGCGCCAGCAGCCAACTAGGACCGACAAGAGGCTACACCTTC.